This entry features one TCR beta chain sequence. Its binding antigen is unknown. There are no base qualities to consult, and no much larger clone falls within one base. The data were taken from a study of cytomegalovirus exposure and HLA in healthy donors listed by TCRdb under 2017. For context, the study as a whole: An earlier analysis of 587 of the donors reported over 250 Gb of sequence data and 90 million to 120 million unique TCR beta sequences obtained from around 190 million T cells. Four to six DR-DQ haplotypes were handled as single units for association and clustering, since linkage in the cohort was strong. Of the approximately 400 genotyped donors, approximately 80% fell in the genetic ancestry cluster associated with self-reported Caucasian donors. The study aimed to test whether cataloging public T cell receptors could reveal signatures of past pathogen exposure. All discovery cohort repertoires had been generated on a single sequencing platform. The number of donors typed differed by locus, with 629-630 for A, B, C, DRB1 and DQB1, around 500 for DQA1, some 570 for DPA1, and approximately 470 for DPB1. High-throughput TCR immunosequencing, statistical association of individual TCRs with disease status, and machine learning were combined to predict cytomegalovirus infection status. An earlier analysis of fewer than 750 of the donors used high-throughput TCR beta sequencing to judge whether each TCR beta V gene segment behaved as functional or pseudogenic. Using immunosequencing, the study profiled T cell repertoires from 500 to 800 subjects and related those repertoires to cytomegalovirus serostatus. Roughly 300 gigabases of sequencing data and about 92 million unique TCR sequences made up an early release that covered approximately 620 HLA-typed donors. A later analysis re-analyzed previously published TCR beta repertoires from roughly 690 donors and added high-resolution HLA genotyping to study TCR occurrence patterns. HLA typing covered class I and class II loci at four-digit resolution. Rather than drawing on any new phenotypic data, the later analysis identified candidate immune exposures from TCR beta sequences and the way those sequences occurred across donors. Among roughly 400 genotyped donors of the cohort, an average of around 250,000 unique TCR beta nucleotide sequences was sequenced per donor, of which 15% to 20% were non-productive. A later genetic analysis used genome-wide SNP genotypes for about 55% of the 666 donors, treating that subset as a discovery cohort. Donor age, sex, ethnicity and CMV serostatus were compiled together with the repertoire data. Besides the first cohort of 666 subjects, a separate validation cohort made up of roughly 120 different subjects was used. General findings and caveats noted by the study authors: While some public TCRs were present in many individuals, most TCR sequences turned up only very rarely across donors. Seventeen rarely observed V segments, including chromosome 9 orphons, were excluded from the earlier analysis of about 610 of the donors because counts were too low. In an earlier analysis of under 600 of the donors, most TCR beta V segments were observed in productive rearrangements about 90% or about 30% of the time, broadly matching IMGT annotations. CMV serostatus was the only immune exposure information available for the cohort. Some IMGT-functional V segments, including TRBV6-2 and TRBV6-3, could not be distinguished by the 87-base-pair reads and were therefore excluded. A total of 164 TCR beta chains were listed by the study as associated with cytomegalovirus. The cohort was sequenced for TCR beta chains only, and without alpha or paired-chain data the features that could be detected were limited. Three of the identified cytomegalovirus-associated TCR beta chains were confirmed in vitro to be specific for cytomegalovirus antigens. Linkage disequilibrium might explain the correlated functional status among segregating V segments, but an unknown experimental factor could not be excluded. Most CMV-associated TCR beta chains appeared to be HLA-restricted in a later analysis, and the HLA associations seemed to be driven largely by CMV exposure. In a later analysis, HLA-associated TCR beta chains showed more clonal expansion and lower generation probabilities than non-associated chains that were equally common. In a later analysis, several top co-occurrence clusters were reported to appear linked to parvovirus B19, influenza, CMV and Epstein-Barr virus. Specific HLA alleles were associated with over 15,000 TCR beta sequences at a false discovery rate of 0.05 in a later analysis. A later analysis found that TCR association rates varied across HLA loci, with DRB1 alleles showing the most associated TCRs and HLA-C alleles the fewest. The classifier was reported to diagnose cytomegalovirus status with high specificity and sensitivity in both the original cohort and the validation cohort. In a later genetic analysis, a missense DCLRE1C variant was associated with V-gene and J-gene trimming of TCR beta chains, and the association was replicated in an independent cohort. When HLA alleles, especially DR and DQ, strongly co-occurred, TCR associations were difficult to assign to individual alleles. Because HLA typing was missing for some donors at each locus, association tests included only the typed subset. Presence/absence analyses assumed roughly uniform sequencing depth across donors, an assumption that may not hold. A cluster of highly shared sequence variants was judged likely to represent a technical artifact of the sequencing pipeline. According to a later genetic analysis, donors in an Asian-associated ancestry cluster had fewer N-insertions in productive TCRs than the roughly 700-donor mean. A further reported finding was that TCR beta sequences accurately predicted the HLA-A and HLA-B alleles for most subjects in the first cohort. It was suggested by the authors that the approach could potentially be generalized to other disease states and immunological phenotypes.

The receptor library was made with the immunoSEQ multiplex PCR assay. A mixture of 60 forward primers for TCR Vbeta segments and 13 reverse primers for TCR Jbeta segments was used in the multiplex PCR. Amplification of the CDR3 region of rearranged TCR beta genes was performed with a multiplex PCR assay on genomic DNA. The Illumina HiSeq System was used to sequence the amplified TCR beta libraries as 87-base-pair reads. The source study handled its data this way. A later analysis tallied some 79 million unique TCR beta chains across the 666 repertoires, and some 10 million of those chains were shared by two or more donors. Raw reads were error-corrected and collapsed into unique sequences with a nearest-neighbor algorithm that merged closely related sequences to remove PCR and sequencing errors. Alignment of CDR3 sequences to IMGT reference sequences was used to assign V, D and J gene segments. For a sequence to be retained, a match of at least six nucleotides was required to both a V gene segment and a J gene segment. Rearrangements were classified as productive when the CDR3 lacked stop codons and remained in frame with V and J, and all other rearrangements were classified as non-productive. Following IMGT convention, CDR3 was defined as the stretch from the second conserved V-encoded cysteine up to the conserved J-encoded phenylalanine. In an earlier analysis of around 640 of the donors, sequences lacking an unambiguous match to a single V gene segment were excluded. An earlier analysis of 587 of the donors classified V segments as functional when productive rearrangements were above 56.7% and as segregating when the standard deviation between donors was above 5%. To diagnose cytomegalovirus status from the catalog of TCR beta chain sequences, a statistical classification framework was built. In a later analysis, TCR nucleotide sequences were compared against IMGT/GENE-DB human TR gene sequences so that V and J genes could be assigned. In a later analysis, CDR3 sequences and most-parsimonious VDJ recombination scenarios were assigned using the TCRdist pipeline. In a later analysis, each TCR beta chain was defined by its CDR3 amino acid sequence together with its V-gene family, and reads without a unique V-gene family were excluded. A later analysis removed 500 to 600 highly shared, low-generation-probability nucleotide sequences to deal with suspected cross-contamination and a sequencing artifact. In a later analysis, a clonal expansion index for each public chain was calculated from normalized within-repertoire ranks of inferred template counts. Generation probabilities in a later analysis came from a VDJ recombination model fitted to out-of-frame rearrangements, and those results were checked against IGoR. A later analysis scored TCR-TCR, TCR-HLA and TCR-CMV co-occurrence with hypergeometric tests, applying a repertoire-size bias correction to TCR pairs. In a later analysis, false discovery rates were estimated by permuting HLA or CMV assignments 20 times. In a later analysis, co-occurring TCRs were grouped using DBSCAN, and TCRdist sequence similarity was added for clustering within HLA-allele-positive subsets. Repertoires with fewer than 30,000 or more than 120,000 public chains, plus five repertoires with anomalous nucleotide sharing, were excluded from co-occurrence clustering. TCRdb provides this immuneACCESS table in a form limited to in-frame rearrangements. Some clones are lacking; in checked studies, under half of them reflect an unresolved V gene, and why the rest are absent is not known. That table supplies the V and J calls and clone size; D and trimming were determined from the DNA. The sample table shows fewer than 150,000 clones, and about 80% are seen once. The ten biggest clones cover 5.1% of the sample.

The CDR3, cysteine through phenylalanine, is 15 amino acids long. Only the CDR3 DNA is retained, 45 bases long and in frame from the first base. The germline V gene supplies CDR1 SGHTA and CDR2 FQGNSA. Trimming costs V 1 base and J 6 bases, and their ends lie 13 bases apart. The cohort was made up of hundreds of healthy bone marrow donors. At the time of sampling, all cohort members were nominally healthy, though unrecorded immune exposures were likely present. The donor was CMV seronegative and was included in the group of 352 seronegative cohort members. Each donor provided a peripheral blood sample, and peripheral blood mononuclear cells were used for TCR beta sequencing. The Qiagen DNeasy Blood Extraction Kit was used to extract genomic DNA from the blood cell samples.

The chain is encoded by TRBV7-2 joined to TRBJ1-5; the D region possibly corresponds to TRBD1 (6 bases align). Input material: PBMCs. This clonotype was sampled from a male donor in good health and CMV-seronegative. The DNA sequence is TGTGCCAGCAGCTTAGTTCTGGGAGGGGGTCAGCCCCAGCATTTT. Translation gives CASSLVLGGGQPQHF.